Included here is one T cell receptor (beta chain) sequence, with context. The antigen it recognizes is unknown. No per-base quality is available; no much larger clone lies one base away. This specimen comes from a study of T cells in tuberculosis (dated 2018 in TCRdb). Describing the broader study: The study combined CD1B tetramers and high-throughput TCR immunosequencing to characterize T cells specific for the mycobacterial lipid antigen glucose monomycolate (GMM). A South African clinical cohort compared IGRA-negative adolescents, IGRA-positive adolescents with latent tuberculosis and adults with active tuberculosis, 9 to 11 per group.

Broader findings and caveats from the paper: Clinical samples were selected based on which cryopreserved specimens were available, and the active tuberculosis cases were adults whereas the controls were adolescents. The smaller NN-distances in active tuberculosis patients were driven in part by shorter CDR3-alpha lengths, while the difference seen for TCR-beta was not statistically significant. Smaller mean NN-distances to GMM-specific TCRs were observed in active tuberculosis TCR-alpha repertoires than in IGRA-negative controls, suggesting clonal expansion of GMM-specific TCRs. With the diverse GMM-specific repertoire as input, a classifier achieved around 87% accuracy (AUROC around 0.88), whereas GEM motif frequencies as input gave 70% accuracy.

At study entry, a tuberculin skin test and the QuantiFERON-TB GOLD In-Tube IGRA were used to screen adolescents for latent tuberculosis infection. Immunosequencing was performed on unsorted cryopreserved PBMC, with around 92,000 T cells per clinical donor covered on average. Eleven high schools in the Worcester region of the Western Cape, South Africa, served as enrollment sites for adolescents aged 12 to 18 years. Approximately ten M. tuberculosis-infected adolescents and about 10 uninfected adolescents were selected, with the two groups matched for age and sex. Adolescent PBMC were isolated from freshly drawn heparinized blood by density centrifugation and cryopreserved. TCR libraries were generated with the immunoSEQ multiplex PCR assay, using TCR-beta and/or TCR-alpha/delta assays for each sample. The Illumina high-throughput platform was used to sequence the amplified TCR libraries. The paper's processing steps were these. Clustering and dimensionality reduction relied on pairwise TCRdist distances among GMM-specific receptors from T cells that were either sorted ex vivo or expanded in vitro. Each clinical repertoire received a mean NN-distance score, defined as the average TCRdist to the nearest 10% of tetramer-positive reference sequences. GEM TCR motif frequency was calculated as the fraction of unique TCRs that matched known GEM sequences in V/J usage and CDR3 length. Active tuberculosis was classified by linear discriminant analysis with leave-one-out cross-validation, implemented in scikit-learn. TCRdb re-hosts the immuneACCESS table, in-frame sequences only. Its copies lack some clones; in the studies checked, an unresolved V gene accounts for under half of them, and the cause for the rest is not known. Clone size and V and J calls were adopted from that table, with D and trimming inferred from the DNA. The sample table holds 45,000 or so clones, of which roughly 96% were seen once. The ten largest clones capture around 7.5% of the sample.

The sequenced material came from PBMCs. This receptor was obtained from a donor under 30 with latent tuberculosis or without tuberculosis infection.

The CDR3 protein is CASSYGQMGNQPQHF. Here is the DNA: TGTGCCAGCAGCTACGGACAGATGGGAAATCAGCCCCAGCATTTT. This chain is built from TRBV5-8 and TRBJ1-5; TRBD1 is possibly the D segment (6 matching bases). Including cysteine and phenylalanine, the CDR3 has 15 amino acids. Here the CDR3 DNA is all that survives: 45 bases in frame from base 1. V lost 3 bases and J lost 4 bases; the stretch between them is 14 bases long. CDR1 SGHTS and CDR2 YDEGEE are derived from the germline V gene.